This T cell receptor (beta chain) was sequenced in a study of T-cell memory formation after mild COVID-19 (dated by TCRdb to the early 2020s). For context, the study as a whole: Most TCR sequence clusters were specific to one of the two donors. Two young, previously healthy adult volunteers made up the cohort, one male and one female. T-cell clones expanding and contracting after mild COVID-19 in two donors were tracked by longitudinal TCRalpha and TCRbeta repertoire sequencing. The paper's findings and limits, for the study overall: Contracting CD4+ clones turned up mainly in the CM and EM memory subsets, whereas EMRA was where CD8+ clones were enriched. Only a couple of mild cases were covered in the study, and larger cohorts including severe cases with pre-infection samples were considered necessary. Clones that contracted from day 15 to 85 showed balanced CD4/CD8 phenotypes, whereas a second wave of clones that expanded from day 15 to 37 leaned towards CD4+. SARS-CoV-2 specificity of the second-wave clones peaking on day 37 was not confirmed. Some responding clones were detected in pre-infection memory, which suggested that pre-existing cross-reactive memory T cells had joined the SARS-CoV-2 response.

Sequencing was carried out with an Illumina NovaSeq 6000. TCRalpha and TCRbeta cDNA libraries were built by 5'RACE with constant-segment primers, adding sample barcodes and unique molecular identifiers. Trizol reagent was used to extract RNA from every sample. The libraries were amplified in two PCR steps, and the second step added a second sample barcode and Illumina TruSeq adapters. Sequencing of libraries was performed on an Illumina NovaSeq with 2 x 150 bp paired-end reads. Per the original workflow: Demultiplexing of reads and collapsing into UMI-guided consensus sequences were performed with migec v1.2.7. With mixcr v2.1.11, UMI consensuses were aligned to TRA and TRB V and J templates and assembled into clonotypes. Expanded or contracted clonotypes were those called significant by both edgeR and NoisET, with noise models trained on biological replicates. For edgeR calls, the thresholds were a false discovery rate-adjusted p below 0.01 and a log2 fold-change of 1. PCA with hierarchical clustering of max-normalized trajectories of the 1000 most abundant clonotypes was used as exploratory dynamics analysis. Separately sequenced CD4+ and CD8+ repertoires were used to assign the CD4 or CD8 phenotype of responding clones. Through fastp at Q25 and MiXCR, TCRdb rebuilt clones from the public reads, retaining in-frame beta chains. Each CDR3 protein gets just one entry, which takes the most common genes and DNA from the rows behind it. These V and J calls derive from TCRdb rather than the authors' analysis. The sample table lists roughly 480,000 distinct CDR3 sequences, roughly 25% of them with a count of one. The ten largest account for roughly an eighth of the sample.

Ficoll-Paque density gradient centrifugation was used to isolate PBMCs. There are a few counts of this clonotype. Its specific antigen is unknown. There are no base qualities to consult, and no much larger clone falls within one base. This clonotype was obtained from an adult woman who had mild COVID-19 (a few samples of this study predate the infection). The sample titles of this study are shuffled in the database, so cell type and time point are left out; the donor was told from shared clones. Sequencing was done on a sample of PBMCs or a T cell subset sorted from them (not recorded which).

This receptor has the CDR3 CSARDGRTADTQYF. The DNA sequence reads TGCAGTGCTAGAGACGGACGGACGGCGGATACGCAGTATTTT. The rearrangement joined TRBV20-1 to TRBJ2-3; no D gene call is confident. Based on the germline V gene (reference sequence), the CDR1 and CDR2 sequences are DFQATT and SNEGSKA. The V and J ends are trimmed by 0 bases and 6 bases, leaving 13 bases between them. The CDR3 holds 14 amino acids from the cysteine to the phenylalanine. The DNA shown is the 42-base CDR3, in frame from base 1.